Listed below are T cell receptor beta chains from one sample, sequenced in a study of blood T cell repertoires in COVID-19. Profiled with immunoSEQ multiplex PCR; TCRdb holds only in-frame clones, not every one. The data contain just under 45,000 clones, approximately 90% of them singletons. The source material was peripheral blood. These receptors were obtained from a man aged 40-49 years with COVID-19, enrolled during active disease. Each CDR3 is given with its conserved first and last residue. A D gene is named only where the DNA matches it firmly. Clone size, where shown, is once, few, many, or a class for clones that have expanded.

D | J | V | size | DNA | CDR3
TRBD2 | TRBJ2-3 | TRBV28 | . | TGTGCCAGCAGCACTGCGGCTAGCGGGGGTCATACGCAGTATTTT | CASSTAASGGHTQYF
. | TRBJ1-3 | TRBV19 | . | TGTGCCAGTAGTATGCTCTCAGGGGCGGCTCACGGAAACACCATATATTTT | CASSMLSGAAHGNTIYF
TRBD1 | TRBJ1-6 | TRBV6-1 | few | TGTGCCAGCAGTGAAGTTGTCCCCCTCGCAGGGGGCGGTAATTCACCCCTCCACTTT | CASSEVVPLAGGGNSPLHF
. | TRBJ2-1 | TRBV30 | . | TGTGCCTATGACAGCTATCCTTACAATGAGCAGTTCTTC | CAYDSYPYNEQFF
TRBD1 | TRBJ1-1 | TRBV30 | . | TGTGCCTGGAGTCAGGGGGCGGACACTGAAGCTTTCTTT | CAWSQGADTEAFF
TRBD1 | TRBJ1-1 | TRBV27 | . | TGTGCCAGCAGTCCCCCGGGACAGGGGAACACTGAAGCTTTCTTT | CASSPPGQGNTEAFF
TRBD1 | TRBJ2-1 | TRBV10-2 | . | TGCGCCAGCAGAGAGGACAGGGGAAGTTACAATGAGCAGTTCTTC | CASREDRGSYNEQFF
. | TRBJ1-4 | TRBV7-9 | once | TGTGCCAGCAGCTTTGAACAAGAAAATGAAAAACTGTTTTTT | CASSFEQENEKLFF
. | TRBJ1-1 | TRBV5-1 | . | TGCGCCAGCAGCTCCGCCGGGTCCTCTGGGGCTTTCTTT | CASSSAGSSGAFF
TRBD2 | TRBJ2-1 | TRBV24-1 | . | TGTGCCACCAGTTATAAAGCGGGATTGAACAATGAGCAGTTCTTC | CATSYKAGLNNEQFF
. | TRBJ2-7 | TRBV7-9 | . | TGTGCCAGCAGCCCAGGACAGATCTACGAGCAGTACTTC | CASSPGQIYEQYF
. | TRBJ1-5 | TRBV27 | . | TGTGCCAGCAGCCGAGGCGGGCGGCAGCCCCAGCATTTT | CASSRGGRQPQHF
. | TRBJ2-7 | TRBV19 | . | TGTGCCAGTAGCAACGGGCCAGGGCCTTACGAGCAGTACTTC | CASSNGPGPYEQYF
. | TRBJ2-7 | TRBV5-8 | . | TGTGCCAGCATCGGGGGGCCCTACGAGCAGTACTTC | CASIGGPYEQYF
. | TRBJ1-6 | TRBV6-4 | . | TGTGCCAGCAGTGACCAAGGACATTCTTCACCCCTCCACTTT | CASSDQGHSSPLHF
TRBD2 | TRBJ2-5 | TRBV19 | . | TGTGCCAGTAGTCCGCGGAGCCGGACTAGCGGGCAAGAGACCCAGTACTTC | CASSPRSRTSGQETQYF
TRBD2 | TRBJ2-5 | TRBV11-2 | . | TGTGCCAGCAGCCCATTAGCGGGGCGCATGAAGACCCAGTACTTC | CASSPLAGRMKTQYF
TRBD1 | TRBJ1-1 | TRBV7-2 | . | TGTGCCAGCAGCTTTACAGGGGAGAGCACTGAAGCTTTCTTT | CASSFTGESTEAFF
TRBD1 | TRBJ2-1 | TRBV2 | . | TGTGCCAGCAGTGAGGGACAGGGGGCCTACAATGAGCAGTTCTTC | CASSEGQGAYNEQFF
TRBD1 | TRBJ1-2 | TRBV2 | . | TGTGCCAGCAGTGAAAGGGGACAGGGGGCGCGACACTATGGCTACACCTTC | CASSERGQGARHYGYTF
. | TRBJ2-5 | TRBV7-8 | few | TGTGCCAGCAGCCCGCGGAGGACCCAAGAGACCCAGTACTTC | CASSPRRTQETQYF
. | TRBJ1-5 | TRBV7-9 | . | TGTGCCAGCAGCGCACAGGGCATCAATCAGCCCCAGCATTTT | CASSAQGINQPQHF
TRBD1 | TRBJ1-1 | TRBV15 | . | TGTGCCACCAGCGGGGGACAGGGGGCATCTGAAGCTTTCTTT | CATSGGQGASEAFF
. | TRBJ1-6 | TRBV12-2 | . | TGTGCAAGTCGCACGGGGAGCTCCTATAATTCACCCCTCCACTTT | CASRTGSSYNSPLHF
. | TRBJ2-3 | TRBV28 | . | TGTGCCAGCAGGCAGGCTAGCACAGATACGCAGTATTTT | CASRQASTDTQYF
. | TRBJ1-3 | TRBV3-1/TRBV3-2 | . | TGTGCCAGCAGCCAAGACCTCGTCGCTGGAAACACCATATATTTT | CASSQDLVAGNTIYF
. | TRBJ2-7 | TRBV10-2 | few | TGCGCCAGCACCCCTCGGGTTACCGGAGCCTACGAGCAGTACTTC | CASTPRVTGAYEQYF
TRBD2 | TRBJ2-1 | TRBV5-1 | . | TGCGCCAGCAGCTTGTCGGGACTAGCGGGAGGCAATGAGCAGTTCTTC | CASSLSGLAGGNEQFF